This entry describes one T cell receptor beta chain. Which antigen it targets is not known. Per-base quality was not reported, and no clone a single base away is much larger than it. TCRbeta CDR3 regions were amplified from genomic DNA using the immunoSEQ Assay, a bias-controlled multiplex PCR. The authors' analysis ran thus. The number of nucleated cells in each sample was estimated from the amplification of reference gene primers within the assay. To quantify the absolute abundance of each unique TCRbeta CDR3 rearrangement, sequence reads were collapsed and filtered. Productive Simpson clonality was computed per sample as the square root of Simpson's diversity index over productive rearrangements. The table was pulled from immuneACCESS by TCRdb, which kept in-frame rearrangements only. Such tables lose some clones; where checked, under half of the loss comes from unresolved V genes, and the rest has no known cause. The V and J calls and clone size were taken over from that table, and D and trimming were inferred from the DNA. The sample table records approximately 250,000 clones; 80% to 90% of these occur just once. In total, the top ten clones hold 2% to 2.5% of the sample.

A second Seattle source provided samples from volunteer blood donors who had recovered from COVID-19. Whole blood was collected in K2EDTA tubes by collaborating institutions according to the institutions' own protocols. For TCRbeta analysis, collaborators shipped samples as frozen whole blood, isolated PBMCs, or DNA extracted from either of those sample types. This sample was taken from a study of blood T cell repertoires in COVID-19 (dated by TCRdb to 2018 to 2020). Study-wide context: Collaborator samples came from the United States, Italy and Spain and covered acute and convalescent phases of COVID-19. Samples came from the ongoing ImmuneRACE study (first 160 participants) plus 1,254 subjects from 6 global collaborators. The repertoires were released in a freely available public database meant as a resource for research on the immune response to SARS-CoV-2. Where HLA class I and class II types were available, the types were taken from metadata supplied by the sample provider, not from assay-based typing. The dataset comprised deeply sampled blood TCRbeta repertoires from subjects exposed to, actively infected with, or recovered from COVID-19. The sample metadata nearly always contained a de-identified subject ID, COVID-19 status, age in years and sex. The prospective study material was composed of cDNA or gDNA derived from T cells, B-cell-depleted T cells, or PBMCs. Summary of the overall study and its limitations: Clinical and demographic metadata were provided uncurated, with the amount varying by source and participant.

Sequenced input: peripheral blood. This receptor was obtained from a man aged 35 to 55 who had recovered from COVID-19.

The DNA is as follows: TGTGCCACCAGCTTCGGGGGGGCAGGGAATTCACCCCTCCACTTT. Its protein product is CATSFGGAGNSPLHF. This receptor chain uses TRBV15 and TRBJ1-6, with TRBD1 perhaps the D gene, on 6 matching bases. The CDR3, from cysteine to phenylalanine, totals 15 residues. The CDR3 DNA has 45 bases and is translated from base 1. Reading the germline V gene (reference sequence) gives CDR1 LNHNV and CDR2 YYDKDF. Between the V and J ends, shortened by 5 bases and 7 bases respectively, the junction contains 15 bases.